The 24 T cell receptor beta chains listed next were all sequenced from one sample in a study of blood T cell repertoires in COVID-19. Here immunoSEQ multiplex PCR was the method, and the copy in TCRdb shows in-frame clones only, minus some. The data show a few hundred thousand clones, approximately 88% seen once. Sample: peripheral blood. The receptors were gathered from a man aged 50-59 years with acute or convalescent COVID-19.

This clone appeared a single time. CDR3 sequence reads: CASRRDRGDNTEAFF. CDR3 DNA sequence: TGTGCCAGCAGGCGGGACAGGGGGGACAACACTGAAGCTTTCTTT. The chain employs TRBV5-4 and TRBJ1-1; 11 bases align to TRBD1. The V segment lost 5 bases and the J segment 2 bases; nucleotides outside the gene matches: 5. The CDR3 contains 15 residues. The germline V gene has CDR1 SGHNT and CDR2 YYREEE (reference sequence).

The chain recombines TRBV3-1 (or the pseudogene TRBV3-2) with TRBJ2-3; 8 positions agree with TRBD2. Looked up from germline, CDR1 is LGHDT and CDR2 is YNNKEL (reference sequence). The CDR3 is made up of 14 amino acids. V shed 0 bases, J shed 6 bases, and the junction held 2 bases outside the gene matches. CDR3 nucleotide sequence: TGTGCCAGCAGCCAAGACGGGGGGGCGGATACGCAGTATTTT. It yields the protein CASSQDGGADTQYF.

The chain recombines TRBV6-5 with TRBJ1-2; 9 positions agree with TRBD1. V lost 2 bases, J lost 8 bases, and 9 bases stayed unmatched. Germline CDR1 and CDR2: MNHEY and SVGAGI. The CDR3 extends over 15 amino acids. As DNA, the CDR3 is TGTGCCAGCAGTTACGCGGACAGGGGCGGGGAAGGCTACACCTTC. This sequence encodes CASSYADRGGEGYTF.

The rearrangement joins TRBV7-2 to TRBJ2-4; possible D gene TRBD1, 6 bases. The CDR3 totals 17 residues. V lost 5 bases to trimming and J lost 2 bases, with 19 bases between them. The germline gives CDR1 SGHTA, CDR2 FQGNSA. The chain's CDR3 is CASSLTPSQGSKNIQYF. CDR3 DNA sequence: TGTGCCAGCAGCCTAACGCCTTCACAGGGATCCAAAAACATTCAGTACTTC.

The chain links TRBV19 to TRBJ1-2, with a tentative D call TRBD1 (5 bases). The length of the CDR3 is 12 residues. Trimming took 7 bases from V and 8 from J, leaving 14 bases between them. CDR1 LNHDA and CDR2 SQIVND come from the germline V gene (reference sequence). The CDR3 protein is CASTPGGIGYTF. CDR3 nucleotide sequence: TGTGCCAGTACCCCGGGGGGTATAGGCTACACCTTC.

The chain carries TRBV7-3 and TRBJ2-3; possible D gene TRBD2, 5 bases. CDR1 and CDR2 from the germline V gene are SGHTA and FQGTGA. The CDR3 extends over 13 amino acids. V lost 5 bases to trimming and J lost 2 bases, with 8 bases between them. CDR3 protein: CASSLGLTDTQYF. Here the CDR3 DNA reads TGTGCCAGCAGCCTCGGACTCACAGATACGCAGTATTTT. Combining the CDR3 with reference TRBV7-3 and TRBJ2-3 gives the whole variable domain GAGVSQTPSNKVTEKGKYVELRCDPISGHTALYWYRQSLGQGPEFLIYFQGTGAADDSGLPNDRFFAVRPEGSVSTLKIQRTERGDSAVYLCASSLGLTDTQYFGPGTRLTVL.

A single count supports this clone. V usage is TRBV5-6 and J usage is TRBJ2-2; no definite D call. V was shortened by 2 bases and J by 1 base, with 12 bases between the two germline ends. Germline V lookup: CDR1 SGHDT, CDR2 YYEEEE. This CDR3 has 16 residues. CDR3 amino acids: CASSFTRSVNTGELFF. The CDR3 DNA reads TGTGCCAGCAGCTTCACCCGGAGTGTGAACACCGGGGAGCTGTTTTTT. Full variable domain (remainder filled in from reference TRBV5-6 and TRBJ2-2): DAGVTQSPTHLIKTRGQQVTLRCSPKSGHDTVSWYQQALGQGPQFIFQYYEEEERQRGNFPDRFSGHQFPNYSSELNVNALLLGDSALYLCASSFTRSVNTGELFFGEGSRLTVL.

The chain combines TRBV27 with TRBJ2-3; TRBD2 might be the D (7 bases). V lost 6 bases and J lost 3, with 16 bases in between. The CDR3 has 15 residues. Germline CDR1 MNHEY, CDR2 SMNVEV (reference sequence). CDR3 DNA: TGTGCCAGCAGGTCGGGGGCTAGCGGAACAGATACGCAGTATTTT. Protein sequence: CASRSGASGTDTQYF.

V is TRBV6-6 and J is TRBJ1-6; the D gene is possibly TRBD1 (6 bases). CDR1 and CDR2 from the germline V gene are MNHNY and SVGAGI (reference sequence). Between the trimmed V and J ends, which lost 6 bases and 7 bases, there was a span of 13 bases. CDR3 length: 14 amino acids. This CDR3 is CASSLTGSNSPLHF. CDR3 nucleotides: TGTGCCAGCAGCTTAACAGGGTCCAATTCACCCCTCCACTTT.

V usage is TRBV27 and J usage is TRBJ2-7, with 7 positions matching TRBD1. The CDR3 is 11 amino acids. The ends lost 6 bases at V and 9 bases at J; junction bases unmatched: 5. Germline V lookup: CDR1 MNHEY, CDR2 SMNVEV (reference sequence). CDR3 in amino acids: CASRQTGAQYF. The CDR3, as DNA: TGTGCCAGCAGACAAACAGGGGCGCAGTACTTC.

V usage is TRBV10-1 and J usage is TRBJ2-1; 7 bases line up with TRBD2. The germline V gene encodes CDR1 WNHNN and CDR2 SYGVQD (reference sequence). CDR3 length: 15 residues. The V gene end was trimmed by 11 bases and the J gene end by 1 base; junction bases not matched to a gene: 11. CDR3 sequence: CACGGRVPSYNEQFF. The CDR3 DNA reads as TGCGCCTGCGGGGGTCGGGTTCCATCCTACAATGAGCAGTTCTTC.

In regard to this clone: One end of the junction does not line up with germline, which may come from a read error. V gene TRBV7-7 combines with J gene TRBJ2-1; TRBD1 matches 8 bases. The CDR3 is 16 residues long. Germline V gene sequence: CDR1 SSHAT, CDR2 FNYEAQ (reference sequence). The CDR3 loop reads CASSNQAGQVCDEQFF. The DNA of the CDR3 is TGTGCTAGCAGTAACCAGGCGGGACAGGTATGCGATGAGCAGTTCTTC.

In its sample, this clone was seen a few times. The chain couples TRBV20-1 to TRBJ2-5, with a weak D call TRBD2 (6 bases). The V and J ends lost 3 bases and 2 bases respectively, with 16 bases between them. This CDR3 contains 15 residues. Germline CDR1 is DFQATT and CDR2 is SNEGSKA (reference sequence). Here the CDR3 DNA reads TGCAGTGCTAGTGGAACTAGCCAGGCTCAAGAGACCCAGTACTTC. Protein product: CSASGTSQAQETQYF.

V is TRBV9 and J is TRBJ2-5; 16 bases match TRBD2. V shed 3 bases, J shed 4 bases, and the junction held 9 bases outside the gene matches. The CDR3 totals 18 residues. Germline CDR1 reads SGDLS; CDR2 reads YYNGEE. The CDR3 region has the DNA TGTGCCAGCAGCGCGGGACTAGCGGGGGGGCCTAGTGGAGAGACCCAGTACTTC. The encoded protein is CASSAGLAGGPSGETQYF.

The gene calls are TRBV11-2 and TRBJ2-7; 8 bases are a match to TRBD2. Germline CDR1 SGHAT, CDR2 FQNNGV. Trimming took 0 bases from V and 5 from J; bases not matched to a gene: 6. The CDR3 is made up of 15 amino acids. CDR3 sequence (DNA): TGTGCCAGCAGCTTAGAAGCCGGGGGGGTGAACGAGCAGTACTTC. This gives the protein CASSLEAGGVNEQYF.

Only one count was recorded for this clone. The chain is built from TRBV5-6 and TRBJ2-4; tentatively, D is TRBD2 (6 bases). The V end was cut by 3 bases, the J end by 2 bases, with 9 bases between. CDR3 length equals 14 residues. Germline CDR1 SGHDT, CDR2 YYEEEE. The CDR3 nucleotides are TGTGCCAGCAGCTCCGGGGGAACCAAAAACATTCAGTACTTC. It is translated as CASSSGGTKNIQYF.

Only a few counts were recorded for this clone. This chain links TRBV11-2 with TRBJ1-1, with D tentatively TRBD1 (5 bases). Germline loops: CDR1 SGHAT, CDR2 FQNNGV. The CDR3 is 13 residues long. Trimming took off 6 bases at V and 4 bases at J, with 12 bases between the two ends. As DNA, the CDR3 is TGTGCCAGCAGTATCCAGGGTGTCACTGAAGCTTTCTTT. Translating gives CASSIQGVTEAFF.

The genes are TRBV27 and TRBJ2-1; 8 bases agree with TRBD1. This CDR3 has 14 residues. Germline CDR1 and CDR2: MNHEY and SMNVEV (reference sequence). V lost 10 bases and J lost 5; bases outside the gene matches: 10. In DNA form, the CDR3 reads TGTGCCACCTCCGACAGGGGCCCAAACAATGAGCAGTTCTTC. This encodes CATSDRGPNNEQFF.

V usage is TRBV11-3 and J usage is TRBJ1-3, with D uncertain. With 2 bases removed from V and 4 bases from J, the gap between germline ends came to 6 bases. This CDR3 contains 13 residues. Germline V gene lookup returns CDR1 SGHNT and CDR2 YENEEA. The chain's CDR3 is CASSLRSGNTIYF. The CDR3 DNA sequence: TGTGCCAGCAGCTTAAGAAGCGGAAACACCATATATTTT.

V gene TRBV30 combines with J gene TRBJ2-1; possible D gene TRBD1, 5 bases. This CDR3 has 15 residues. Per the germline V gene, CDR1 is GTSNPN and CDR2 is SVGIG (reference sequence). V lost 1 base to trimming and J lost 0 bases, with 10 bases between them. The CDR3 sequence is CAWSGTRGSYNEQFF. Written as DNA, the CDR3 is TGTGCCTGGAGTGGCACAAGGGGCTCCTACAATGAGCAGTTCTTC.

The V and J genes are TRBV25-1 and TRBJ2-3; 13 nucleotides align to TRBD2. This CDR3 has 15 residues. Germline loops: CDR1 MGHDK, CDR2 SYGVNS. The V and J ends lost 6 bases and 6 bases, in that order; junction bases with no gene match: 6. The CDR3 is CASRTSGGPRDTQYF. The CDR3 DNA reads TGTGCCAGCAGGACTAGCGGGGGGCCAAGGGATACGCAGTATTTT.

The CDR3 nucleotides read TGTGCCAGCAGCCGACAGGGATATGGCTACACCTTC. This encodes CASSRQGYGYTF. The chain is built from TRBV11-2 and TRBJ1-2; TRBD1 matches 7 bases. Per the germline V gene, CDR1 is SGHAT and CDR2 is FQNNGV. The CDR3 has 12 amino acids. V lost 5 bases to trimming and J lost 5 bases; unmatched junction nucleotides: 2.

The chain carries TRBV10-2 and TRBJ1-2; TRBD1 matches 11 bases. The length of the CDR3 is 15 residues. Germline trimming cut 6 bases from V and 2 bases from J; bases unmatched to any gene: 5. Germline V gives CDR1 WSHSY, CDR2 SAAADI. The CDR3 coding sequence is TGCGCCAGCAGGCAGGGACAGGGGGGAAACTATGGCTACACCTTC. Protein: CASRQGQGGNYGYTF.

This clone was picked up one time. The chain joins TRBV11-3 to TRBJ2-3; the match to TRBD2 covers 7 bases. Germline-derived CDR1 and CDR2 are SGHNT and YENEEA. The CDR3 totals 15 residues. The V and J ends lost 4 bases and 3 bases, in that order; junction bases with no gene match: 7. The CDR3 protein is CASSSGLGQTDTQYF. Here the CDR3 DNA reads TGTGCCAGCAGCTCTGGACTAGGGCAAACAGATACGCAGTATTTT.